This TCR beta chain appears in the sequencing data of a study of OX40 agonist ivuxolimab in advanced cancers. In regard to this clone: Its antigen is unidentified.

Blood samples were obtained at baseline, cycle 4 day 1, and cycle 7 day 1. Study-wide results and caveats: Both CD4+ and CD8+ T cell populations in blood had undergone clonal expansion by week 6 at 0.1 to 3.0 mg/kg. What antigens the expanded peripheral T cells recognized was never established. Those patients achieving a partial response at 0.1-3.0 mg/kg showed among the lowest clonal expansion.

Assay: immunoSEQ multiplex PCR; the TCRdb copy retains only in-frame clones and omits some. Of about 53,000 clones in the sample, approximately 88% were seen once. This receptor was taken from an adult with an advanced solid tumor such as melanoma, head and neck, liver or kidney cancer. The starting material was CD4+ or CD8+ T cells sorted from blood, obtained in a trial of the OX40 agonist ivuxolimab.

The CDR3 spells CASSVQDPTNYDGYTF. The CDR3 coding sequence is TGTGCCAGTAGTGTCCAGGACCCCACTAACTATGATGGCTACACCTTC. The chain has TRBV19 and TRBJ1-2; D is undetermined. V was cut by 5 bases and J by 6 bases, with 22 bases left in between. The CDR3 loop spans 16 amino acids. Germline V gene sequence: CDR1 LNHDA, CDR2 SQIVND (reference sequence).